One sample yielded the 26 T cell receptor beta chains listed below, sequenced in a study of cytomegalovirus exposure and HLA in healthy donors. 13 Jbeta primers and 60 Vbeta primers were used for the PCR. Profiled with immunoSEQ multiplex PCR; TCRdb holds only in-frame clones, not every one. The sample records roughly 150,000 clones, around 80% being singletons. The source material was PBMCs. The source of these receptors is a woman aged 40 to 55 in good health and CMV-seropositive.

The chain has TRBV7-2 and TRBJ1-1; possibly TRBD1 for D (6 bases). CDR3 length equals 13 residues. Trimming shortened V by 4 bases and J by 4 bases, and 10 bases separated the two germline ends. From germline, CDR1 is SGHTA and CDR2 FQGNSA. CDR3: CASSSRQVTEAFF. CDR3 in DNA: TGTGCCAGCAGCTCGAGACAGGTCACTGAAGCTTTCTTT.

The gene calls are TRBV6-1 and TRBJ2-1, with 9 nucleotides matching TRBD2. V gave up 5 bases and J gave up 5 bases; unmatched junction bases: 7. The CDR3 consists of 15 residues. CDR1 is MNHNS and CDR2 is SASEGT in the germline V gene. The CDR3 sequence is CASSLAGGLNNEQFF. The CDR3 nucleotides read TGTGCCAGCAGTTTGGCGGGGGGGCTTAACAATGAGCAGTTCTTC.

The gene calls are TRBV30 and TRBJ1-1, with D unclear. CDR3 size: 12 residues. Germline CDR1 GTSNPN, CDR2 SVGIG (reference sequence). V was clipped by 3 bases and J by 4 bases, with 9 bases between them. CDR3 sequence reads: CAWRGDLTEAFF. The CDR3 coding sequence is TGTGCCTGGAGGGGAGATCTCACTGAAGCTTTCTTT.

The rearrangement joins TRBV11-2 to TRBJ1-1, with TRBD1 as a possible D gene (6 bases). The CDR3 runs 15 residues. V lost 3 bases and J lost 2, with 13 bases in between. Germline V gene data show CDR1 as SGHAT and CDR2 as FQNNGV. For the CDR3, the DNA is TGTGCCAGCAGCTTCTCGGGGACAAGCAACACTGAAGCTTTCTTT. Translation: CASSFSGTSNTEAFF.

The chain links TRBV7-8 to TRBJ2-1; TRBD2 agrees at 7 bases. J lost 0 bases, V lost 3 bases, and 8 bases had no gene match. Germline CDR1 reads SGHVS; CDR2 reads FQNEAQ. The CDR3 sequence is 17 residues long. The CDR3 here is CASSFVSGKSSYNEQFF. The CDR3 DNA reads TGTGCCAGCAGCTTTGTGAGCGGGAAGAGCTCCTACAATGAGCAGTTCTTC. Drawing the rest from reference TRBV7-8 and TRBJ2-1, the complete variable domain is GAGVSQSPRYKVAKRGQDVALRCDPISGHVSLFWYQQALGQGPEFLTYFQNEAQLDKSGLPSDRFFAERPEGSVSTLKIQRTQQEDSAVYLCASSFVSGKSSYNEQFFGPGTRLTVL.

CDR3 sequence reads: CASSRPGTETYEQYF. CDR3 nucleotides: TGTGCCAGCAGCCGGCCCGGGACAGAGACTTACGAGCAGTACTTC. V is TRBV5-4 and J is TRBJ2-5; 7 bases are shared with TRBD1. The J call may not be correct, given that the DNA end is closer to TRBJ2-7. The CDR3 runs 15 residues. The germline V gene has CDR1 SGHNT and CDR2 YYREEE (reference sequence).

This rearrangement joins TRBV5-3 to TRBJ2-1, with TRBD1 as a possible D gene (6 bases). TRBV5-3 has ORF status, its function being uncertain. CDR3 length equals 18 residues. V lost 2 bases to trimming and J lost 0 bases, with 18 bases between them. CDR3 sequence reads: CARSLRPPRDISYNEQFF. The DNA for the CDR3 is TGTGCCAGAAGCTTAAGGCCCCCCCGGGACATCTCCTACAATGAGCAGTTCTTC.

A few counts support this clone. V gene TRBV4-2 combines with J gene TRBJ2-7; D is unresolved. V lost 0 bases to trimming and J lost 4 bases, with 13 bases between them. Per germline, CDR1 LGHNA and CDR2 YNFKEQ. This CDR3 has 15 amino acids. The CDR3: CASSQDFGSTYEQYF. Written as DNA, the CDR3 is TGTGCCAGCAGCCAAGATTTCGGGTCGACGTACGAGCAGTACTTC.

Only a few counts were recorded for this clone. The chain has TRBV5-1 and TRBJ1-2, with 8 bases aligning to TRBD1. The junction had 15 bases not matched to a gene; V was cut back by 7 bases and J by 4 bases. The CDR3 sequence is 16 residues long. In germline, CDR1 is SGHRS, CDR2 YFSETQ. In nucleotides, the CDR3 is TGCGCCAGCTCCCGGGGACAGGCCTCATCGGGCTATGGCTACACCTTC. Translating gives CASSRGQASSGYGYTF.

The chain couples TRBV12-2 to TRBJ1-1; the D call in the table, TRBD1, was not verified against the DNA. TRBV12-2 is described as a pseudogene. This CDR3 contains 20 residues. Written as DNA, the CDR3 is TGTGCAAGTCGCTTAGCACGCTTAGTTCGGACAGGGGGTAAGAACACTGAAGCTTTCTTT. Translation gives CASRLARLVRTGGKNTEAFF.

The chain links TRBV11-3 to TRBJ2-7; D is possibly TRBD2 (6 bases). With 5 bases removed from V and 0 bases from J, the gap between germline ends came to 14 bases. The germline V gene has CDR1 SGHNT and CDR2 YENEEA. The CDR3 runs to 15 residues. The CDR3 spells CASSPGGQSSYEQYF. As DNA, the CDR3 is TGTGCCAGCAGCCCAGGAGGGCAAAGCTCCTACGAGCAGTACTTC. The full variable domain, rest sourced from reference TRBV11-3 and TRBJ2-7, is EAGVVQSPRYKIIEKKQPVAFWCNPISGHNTLYWYLQNLGQGPELLIRYENEEAVDDSQLPKDRFSAERLKGVDSTLKIQPAELGDSAVYLCASSPGGQSSYEQYFGPGTRLTVT.

This chain uses TRBV10-1 with TRBJ2-1, with 7 bases that match TRBD1. Germline V lookup: CDR1 WNHNN, CDR2 SYGVQD (reference sequence). The CDR3 is made up of 15 amino acids. V gave up 6 bases and J gave up 10 bases; unmatched junction bases: 15. CDR3: CASSQGVLSPGEQFF. CDR3 DNA: TGCGCCAGCAGCCAGGGGGTTTTATCTCCGGGGGAGCAGTTCTTC.

This clone occurred a few times. The rearrangement joins TRBV14 to TRBJ1-1, with D perhaps matching TRBD1 (6 bases). The CDR3 is made up of 16 amino acids. Trimming removed 0 bases from V and 2 bases from J, with 13 bases in between. CDR1 and CDR2 (germline): SGHDN, FVKESK. The CDR3 DNA follows: TGTGCCAGCAGCCAAGATTTGGGGACACCCAACACTGAAGCTTTCTTT. Translating gives CASSQDLGTPNTEAFF.

This sequence joins TRBV10-3 and TRBJ2-1, with D perhaps TRBD2 (6 bases). The V gene's germline CDR1 is ENHRY and CDR2 SYGVKD. Trimming removed 8 bases from V and 8 bases from J, with 19 bases in between. The CDR3 consists of 14 residues. The CDR3 DNA follows: TGTGCCATCTCGGCGGGACTGGGCGTCGATGAGCAGTTCTTC. Translating gives CAISAGLGVDEQFF.

The chain uses TRBV15 and TRBJ1-4; no definite D call. The germline CDR1 and CDR2 sequences are LNHNV and YYDKDF (reference sequence). CDR3 size: 14 residues. The V end was cut by 5 bases, the J end by 8 bases, with 15 bases between. The CDR3 nucleotides are TGTGCCACCAGCCCTCGGGCGAGGGTCGAAAAACTGTTTTTT. It translates to CATSPRARVEKLFF.

The chain combines TRBV5-4 with TRBJ1-6, with D possibly being TRBD1 (5 bases). Deletions cut 0 bases from V and 7 bases from J, with 14 bases between. The CDR3 contains 16 residues. The germline gives CDR1 SGHNT, CDR2 YYREEE (reference sequence). CDR3 DNA sequence: TGTGCCAGCAGCTTGGCTGGGGGTCGGGGGAATTCACCCCTCCACTTT. It yields the protein CASSLAGGRGNSPLHF.

Here the CDR3 DNA reads TGTGCCAGCACCTTACTGGGACAGGCCCATGAAAAACTGTTTTTT. Amino acid sequence: CASTLLGQAHEKLFF. The chain joins TRBV6-6 to TRBJ1-4, with 8 bases aligning to TRBD1. V lost 7 bases to trimming and J lost 6 bases; unmatched junction nucleotides: 10. Germline CDR1 and CDR2: MNHNY and SVGAGI (reference sequence). The CDR3 totals 15 residues.

This chain links TRBV27 with TRBJ2-2; 9 positions agree with TRBD1. The CDR3 is 14 residues long. The V segment lost 6 bases and the J segment 5 bases; nucleotides outside the gene matches: 4. The germline gives CDR1 MNHEY, CDR2 SMNVEV (reference sequence). The CDR3 sequence is CASRRTGATGELFF. As DNA, the CDR3 is TGTGCCAGCAGAAGGACAGGGGCAACCGGGGAGCTGTTTTTT.

The chain links TRBV30 to TRBJ1-1, with TRBD1 identical over 9 bases. The CDR3 runs to 14 residues. V was pared by 5 bases and J by 1 base, with 5 bases of the junction left unmatched. Germline CDR1 is GTSNPN and CDR2 is SVGIG (reference sequence). The CDR3 coding sequence is TGTGCCTGGGCCATACAGGGGGCGAACACTGAAGCTTTCTTT. Translating gives CAWAIQGANTEAFF.

The CDR3 loop is CASSQEWAGGGTDTQYF. CDR3 nucleotides: TGCGCCAGCAGCCAAGAATGGGCGGGGGGAGGCACAGATACGCAGTATTTT. The rearrangement uses TRBV4-1 and TRBJ2-3, with TRBD2 matching over 8 bases. The CDR3 loop spans 17 amino acids. J lost 1 base, V lost 0 bases, and 6 bases had no gene match. The V gene's germline CDR1 is MGHRA and CDR2 YSYEKL.

As for this clone: Mismatch with germline at one junction end may stem from a read error. This chain links TRBV19 with TRBJ2-6; weak D call: TRBD1 (5 bases). The CDR3 loop spans 17 amino acids. Germline-derived CDR1 and CDR2 are LNHDA and SQIVND (reference sequence). The CDR3 DNA reads as TGTGCCAGTACTCTCGGACAAGGAACTTCTGGGGCCAACGGCCTGACTTTC. Its protein product is CASTLGQGTSGANGLTF.

The V and J genes are TRBV6-5 and TRBJ2-2, with D possibly TRBD2 on 7 matching bases. Trimming cost V 6 bases and J 5 bases, with 16 bases left between them. Germline V gene data show CDR1 as MNHEY and CDR2 as SVGAGI. The CDR3 length is 15 residues. The DNA for the CDR3 is TGTGCCAGCAGCCTGGCGGGGGCGTGGACCGGGGAGCTGTTTTTT. Protein: CASSLAGAWTGELFF.

The V call is TRBV5-1, the J call TRBJ2-5, with D tentatively TRBD2 (5 bases). With 2 bases removed from V and 5 bases from J, the gap between germline ends came to 13 bases. This CDR3 has 14 amino acids. Germline V gene lookup returns CDR1 SGHRS and CDR2 YFSETQ. The CDR3 sequence: CASSLRGLGETQYF. The CDR3 bases are TGCGCCAGCAGCTTAAGAGGGCTCGGGGAGACCCAGTACTTC. Together with reference TRBV5-1 and TRBJ2-5, the CDR3 gives the full variable domain: KAGVTQTPRYLIKTRGQQVTLSCSPISGHRSVSWYQQTPGQGLQFLFEYFSETQRNKGNFPGRFSGRQFSNSRSEMNVSTLELGDSALYLCASSLRGLGETQYFGPGTRLLVL.

This clone was seen only once. The rearrangement links TRBV19 to TRBJ1-4, with D unresolved. The CDR3 runs 15 residues. From germline, CDR1 is LNHDA and CDR2 SQIVND (reference sequence). Between the trimmed V and J ends, which lost 5 bases and 8 bases, there was a span of 18 bases. CDR3 amino acids: CASSSPGVGQEKLFF. The CDR3 DNA is TGTGCCAGTAGTTCTCCGGGAGTCGGTCAGGAAAAACTGTTTTTT.

The V call is TRBV5-1, the J call TRBJ2-7; TRBD1 matches at 9 bases. Germline loops: CDR1 SGHRS, CDR2 YFSETQ. This CDR3 has 14 amino acids. V shed 4 bases, J shed 3 bases, and the junction held 5 bases outside the gene matches. CDR3 loop: CASSAGTGSYEQYF. CDR3 nucleotides: TGCGCCAGCAGCGCTGGGACAGGGAGCTACGAGCAGTACTTC.

This clone has only one observation. The gene calls are TRBV18 and TRBJ2-4; D possibly corresponds to TRBD2 (5 bases). V lost 3 bases, J lost 1 base, and 13 bases lay in between. CDR1 is KGHSH and CDR2 is LQKENI in the germline V gene. The CDR3 spans 16 residues. The CDR3 DNA is TGTGCCAGCTCACCGAGGGCCAGTACGGCCAAAAACATTCAGTACTTC. Translating gives CASSPRASTAKNIQYF.